These 27 T cell receptor beta chains came from one sample sequenced in a study of early T cells in non-severe SARS-CoV-2 infection. TCRdb reanalysed the 5' RACE reads using MiXCR and keeps one entry per CDR3 protein. Of tens of thousands of distinct CDR3 sequences in the sample, over 9.5% were seen once. The sequenced sample was whole blood. The receptors shown here come from an adult who was a healthcare worker with PCR-confirmed SARS-CoV-2 infection or an uninfected control (not recorded which).

This clonotype was seen ten or more times. The rearrangement uses TRBV20-1 and TRBJ1-2; D is unresolved. Per germline, CDR1 DFQATT and CDR2 SNEGSKA (reference sequence). V was trimmed by 7 bases and J by 3 bases, leaving 6 bases between them. This CDR3 comprises 10 residues. CDR3 protein: CSGKDYGYTF. In nucleotides, the CDR3 is TGCAGTGGAAAGGACTATGGCTACACCTTC.

There are many counts of this clonotype. The chain links TRBV18 to TRBJ1-2; tentative D call: TRBD1 (6 bases). CDR1 KGHSH and CDR2 LQKENI come from the germline V gene. This CDR3 spans 14 amino acids. V lost 4 bases and J lost 4, with 13 bases in between. The DNA of the CDR3 is TGTGCCAGCTCACTGAACAGGGTTATCTATGGCTACACCTTC. Its protein is CASSLNRVIYGYTF.

This clonotype has ten or more counts. V is TRBV6-1 and J is TRBJ2-1; D not certain. There are 14 residues in the CDR3. Germline CDR1 is MNHNS and CDR2 is SASEGT. The germline V and J ends were trimmed by 4 bases and 7 bases, with 14 bases remaining between them. The CDR3 loop is CASSGGSFWNEQFF. DNA for the CDR3: TGTGCCAGCAGTGGAGGATCCTTCTGGAATGAGCAGTTCTTC.

This clonotype was detected ten times or more. The chain couples TRBV7-9 to TRBJ1-6; TRBD1 matches at 11 bases. V shed 5 bases, J shed 6 bases, and the junction held 6 bases outside the gene matches. CDR3 length equals 16 residues. Germline V gene lookup returns CDR1 SEHNR and CDR2 FQNEAQ (reference sequence). The CDR3 is CASSPRTGGINSPLHF. As DNA, the CDR3 is TGTGCCAGCAGCCCTCGGACAGGGGGCATTAATTCACCCCTCCACTTT. Based on the CDR3 plus reference TRBV7-9 and TRBJ1-6, the full variable domain is DTGVSQNPRHKITKRGQNVTFRCDPISEHNRLYWYRQTLGQGPEFLTYFQNEAQLEKSRLLSDRFSAERPKGSFSTLEIQRTEQGDSAMYLCASSPRTGGINSPLHFGNGTRLTVT.

The chain combines TRBV11-3 with TRBJ2-1; 8 bases are shared with TRBD2. The CDR3 extends over 17 amino acids. From germline, CDR1 is SGHNT and CDR2 YENEEA. V lost 3 bases to trimming and J lost 6 bases; unmatched junction nucleotides: 13. The CDR3 region is CASSLGPQGGRFNEQFF. CDR3 DNA: TGTGCCAGCAGCTTGGGCCCCCAGGGCGGGAGGTTCAATGAGCAGTTCTTC.

This clonotype came up many times. The CDR3 reads CASRLPGLAGSGANVLTF. As DNA, the CDR3 is TGTGCAAGTCGCTTACCGGGACTAGCGGGGTCCGGGGCCAACGTCCTGACTTTC. The rearrangement uses TRBV12-2 and TRBJ2-6; no DNA check was done on the table's D call, TRBD2. TRBV12-2 is deemed a pseudogene. CDR3 length: 18 residues.

The J gene is TRBJ2-1, the V gene TRBV3-1; D perhaps matches TRBD2 (6 bases). Germline assignment: CDR1 LGHDT and CDR2 YNNKEL (reference sequence). The CDR3 is made up of 18 amino acids. V was pared by 4 bases and J by 0 bases, with 19 bases between. CDR3: CASSRRLGGDPSYNEQFF. As DNA, the CDR3 is TGTGCCAGCAGCCGGCGCCTGGGAGGAGATCCCTCCTACAATGAGCAGTTCTTC.

V gene TRBV7-9 combines with J gene TRBJ1-5; D unclear. Germline CDR1 and CDR2: SEHNR and FQNEAQ (reference sequence). The CDR3 extends over 14 amino acids. The ends were cut back, 1 base at V and 7 bases at J, with 11 bases in the middle. The CDR3 sequence: CASSLGGERQPQHF. CDR3 nucleotide sequence: TGTGCCAGCAGCTTAGGGGGAGAAAGACAGCCCCAGCATTTT.

This chain joins TRBV29-1 and TRBJ1-5, with a tentative D call TRBD1 (5 bases). Trimming pared 6 bases from V and 1 base from J, leaving 10 bases between. The CDR3 spans 13 residues. Germline loops: CDR1 SQVTM, CDR2 ANQGSEA. The DNA for the CDR3 is TGCAGCGTGAGGGCAGGGAGCAATCAGCCCCAGCATTTT. Translation: CSVRAGSNQPQHF.

The genes are TRBV6-5 and TRBJ2-4; 7 bases agree with TRBD2. In germline, CDR1 is MNHEY, CDR2 SVGAGI. The CDR3 spans 12 residues. The junction had 0 bases not matched to a gene; V was cut back by 1 base and J by 9 bases. The CDR3 loop reads CASSYWGGIQYF. DNA of the CDR3: TGTGCCAGCAGTTACTGGGGGGGCATTCAGTACTTC.

At least ten counts were recorded for this clonotype. The V call is TRBV6-1, the J call TRBJ1-2; weak D call: TRBD1 (5 bases). Germline CDR1 is MNHNS and CDR2 is SASEGT. The CDR3 runs 13 residues. Trimming took 6 bases from V and 8 from J, leaving 16 bases between them. The CDR3 loop is CASRPGGIYGYTF. As DNA, the CDR3 is TGTGCCAGCAGGCCCGGGGGGATATACGGCTACACCTTC.

This clonotype came up a few times. The chain carries TRBV2 and TRBJ2-5, with D perhaps TRBD2 (6 bases). CDR3 length equals 13 residues. From germline, CDR1 is SNHLY and CDR2 FYNNEI. Trimming took off 7 bases at V and 4 bases at J, with 13 bases between the two ends. CDR3 amino acids: CASTEGRRETQYF. CDR3 sequence (DNA): TGTGCCAGCACCGAGGGGAGGAGAGAGACCCAGTACTTC.

This clonotype has ten or more counts. The rearrangement joins TRBV20-1 to TRBJ2-7, with 9 positions matching TRBD1. Germline lookup yields CDR1 DFQATT and CDR2 SNEGSKA (reference sequence). J lost 6 bases, V lost 2 bases, and 8 bases had no gene match. This CDR3 contains 14 residues. CDR3 coding DNA: TGCAGTGCTAGAAACCGGGACAGGGTGTTCGAGCAGTACTTC. The encoded protein is CSARNRDRVFEQYF.

This clonotype was detected many times. This CDR3 reads CASSSWGEKLFF. The CDR3 DNA reads TGTGCCAGCAGCTCGTGGGGCGAAAAACTGTTTTTT. The chain carries TRBV5-4 and TRBJ1-4; TRBD1 might be the D (5 bases). The V gene lost 3 bases and the J gene lost 8 bases, with 8 bases spanning the gap. Germline CDR1 reads SGHNT; CDR2 reads YYREEE (reference sequence). The CDR3 has 12 residues.

Many counts were recorded for this clonotype. This chain links TRBV5-6 with TRBJ2-2; TRBD1 matches at 7 bases. Germline assignment: CDR1 SGHDT and CDR2 YYEEEE. V gave up 2 bases and J gave up 3 bases; unmatched junction bases: 4. The CDR3 length is 15 residues. The CDR3: CASSFLDRDTGELFF. CDR3 bases: TGTGCCAGCAGCTTCTTAGACAGGGACACCGGGGAGCTGTTTTTT.

This rearrangement joins TRBV7-2 to TRBJ1-5, with D unclear. Germline CDR1 reads SGHTA; CDR2 reads FQGNSA. V lost 1 base and J lost 6, with 10 bases in between. The CDR3 is made up of 14 amino acids. The DNA for the CDR3 is TGTGCCAGCAGCTTAGTGCCTATGGGTCAGCCCCAGCATTTT. It encodes CASSLVPMGQPQHF.

The CDR3 DNA sequence: TGCGCCAGCAGCCGAACTAGCGGGGGGGCCGTTCAGTACTTC. This gives the protein CASSRTSGGAVQYF. V gene TRBV5-1 combines with J gene TRBJ2-4; 13 bases agree with TRBD2. The CDR3 is 14 amino acids. Germline CDR1 SGHRS, CDR2 YFSETQ. After removal of 4 bases from V and 11 bases from J, the junction contained 6 bases not matched to a gene.

This clonotype was detected many times. V gene TRBV7-8 combines with J gene TRBJ2-5; weak D call: TRBD2 (6 bases). This CDR3 comprises 16 residues. Between the trimmed V and J ends, which lost 5 bases and 5 bases, there was a span of 21 bases. CDR1 SGHVS and CDR2 FQNEAQ come from the germline V gene. This chain's CDR3 is CASSPTDYPNRETQYF. The DNA of the CDR3 is TGTGCCAGCAGCCCTACGGACTACCCAAACCGGGAGACCCAGTACTTC.

The table lists this clonotype with a few counts. The chain carries TRBV12-2 and TRBJ1-3. TRBV12-2 is tagged as a pseudogene. This CDR3 is built from 15 residues. The chain's CDR3 is CASRPRLEGGNTIYF. CDR3 sequence (DNA): TGTGCAAGTCGCCCCAGACTAGAGGGTGGAAACACCATATATTTT.

This clonotype was observed at least ten times. This chain uses TRBV12-3 or TRBV12-4 with TRBJ2-5; D is ambiguous. This CDR3 is built from 14 residues. The V end was cut by 0 bases, the J end by 5 bases, with 10 bases between. The CDR3 protein is CASSLATQGETQYF. The CDR3 coding sequence is TGTGCCAGCAGTTTAGCGACCCAAGGGGAGACCCAGTACTTC.

To note about this clonotype: The germline gene is not matched at one end of the junction; a read error may be the cause. The V call is TRBV18, the J call TRBJ1-1, with 9 bases lining up with TRBD1. In germline, CDR1 is KGHSH, CDR2 LQKENI. The CDR3 covers 12 residues. In DNA, the CDR3 is TGTGCCAGCTCACCCCGGGACAGGGAATGTCTCTTT. Residues: CASSPRDRECLF. The full variable domain, rest sourced from reference TRBV18 and TRBJ1-1, is NAGVMQNPRHLVRRRGQEARLRCSPMKGHSHVYWYRQLPEEGLKFMVYLQKENIIDESGMPKERFSAEFPKEGPSILRIQQVVRGDSAAYFCASSPRDRECLFGQGTRLTVV.

This clonotype was seen repeatedly, ten times or more. CDR3 sequence (DNA): TGTGCCAGCAGTTTCCCCCAGGACAGAACAAATGAGCAGTTCTTC. This sequence encodes CASSFPQDRTNEQFF. The chain employs TRBV28 and TRBJ2-1, with D maybe TRBD1 (6 bases). V lost 3 bases and J lost 7, with 16 bases in between. The CDR3 extends over 15 amino acids. Germline CDR1 reads MDHEN; CDR2 reads SYDVKM.

The CDR3 DNA sequence: TGTGCCAGCAGTTACTCGGGGGCTTCGGGTGGCATTCAGTACTTC. The encoded protein is CASSYSGASGGIQYF. V usage is TRBV6-5 and J usage is TRBJ2-4, with a tentative D call TRBD1 (6 bases). The germline V gene encodes CDR1 MNHEY and CDR2 SVGAGI. V was shortened by 0 bases and J by 9 bases, with 15 bases between the two germline ends. The CDR3 length is 15 residues.

The V and J genes are TRBV12-3 or TRBV12-4 and TRBJ2-2; D remains unclear. The CDR3 is 13 amino acids. Trimming pared 5 bases from V and 5 bases from J, leaving 9 bases between. CDR3 loop: CASSADKTGELFF. The CDR3 DNA follows: TGTGCCAGCAGTGCAGACAAGACCGGGGAGCTGTTTTTT.

This clonotype was observed a handful of times. The J gene is TRBJ2-2, the V gene TRBV12-3 or TRBV12-4; D may be TRBD2 (5 bases). The CDR3 loop spans 16 amino acids. Trimming shortened V by 6 bases and J by 6 bases, and 20 bases separated the two germline ends. The CDR3 nucleotides are TGTGCCAGCAGCTCGAGGGTGGGCCCCATAGCCGGGGAGCTGTTTTTT. This gives the protein CASSSRVGPIAGELFF.

This chain links TRBV3-1 with TRBJ2-3; 15 bases agree with TRBD2. The germline V gene encodes CDR1 LGHDT and CDR2 YNNKEL (reference sequence). The CDR3 is 15 amino acids. V was clipped by 3 bases and J by 5 bases; unmatched bases: 0. The CDR3 protein is CASSQGLAGGDTQYF. CDR3 coding DNA: TGTGCCAGCAGCCAGGGACTAGCGGGGGGAGATACGCAGTATTTT.

The rearrangement joins TRBV5-1 to TRBJ1-1; tentative D call: TRBD1 (6 bases). Trimming left V 0 bases short and J 1 base short, with 10 bases between. The germline V gene encodes CDR1 SGHRS and CDR2 YFSETQ. The CDR3 consists of 15 residues. CDR3: CASSLEGGWNTEAFF. The CDR3 nucleotides read TGCGCCAGCAGCTTGGAAGGGGGATGGAACACTGAAGCTTTCTTT.